The entry that follows covers one T cell receptor (beta chain) sequence. The sample originates from a study of OX40 agonist ivuxolimab in advanced cancers. Per the germline V gene, CDR1 is SGHRS and CDR2 is YFSETQ. Losses at the gene ends were 4 bases for V and 2 bases for J; bases not matched to a gene: 4. The CDR3 covers 16 residues. Measured with immunoSEQ multiplex PCR; TCRdb has only the in-frame clones, and not every one. Of 55,000 to 75,000 clones in the sample, 80% to 90% were seen once. The receptor was isolated from an adult with an advanced solid tumor such as melanoma, head and neck, liver or kidney cancer. The material sequenced was CD4+ or CD8+ T cells sorted from blood, taken in a trial of the OX40 agonist ivuxolimab. The rearrangement links TRBV5-1 to TRBJ1-3, with 12 bases aligning to TRBD1. The CDR3 loop is CASSRGQGAPGNTIYF. The CDR3 coding sequence is TGCGCCAGCAGCAGGGGACAGGGGGCCCCTGGAAACACCATATATTTT.